Listed below are T cell receptor beta chains from one sample, sequenced in a study of shared clonotypes between healthy human individuals. Only in-frame clones appear in the TCRdb table, and some are missing; sequencing was by immunoSEQ multiplex PCR. Of over a million clones in the sample, roughly 95% were seen once. Sequenced sample: naive CD4+ T cells sorted from blood. The receptors here all came from a young man in good health. Both conserved end residues are part of each CDR3. The order of the fields is clone size, D gene, J gene, V gene, CDR3 protein, CDR3 DNA. A D gene is named only where the DNA matches it firmly. The size entry is marked missing in some rows and otherwise reads once, few, many or a size class.

size: NA
D: NA
J: TRBJ2-1
V: TRBV19
CDR3: CASSPRGYNEQFF
DNA: TGTGCCAGTAGTCCCCGGGGTTACAATGAGCAGTTCTTC

size: NA
D: NA
J: TRBJ1-1
V: TRBV11-2
CDR3: CASSLGGVNSPMNTEAFF
DNA: TGTGCCAGCAGCTTAGGTGGTGTTAATTCCCCCATGAACACTGAAGCTTTCTTT

size: NA
D: TRBD2
J: TRBJ2-3
V: TRBV7-9
CDR3: CASSLWREYTDTQYF
DNA: TGTGCCAGCAGCTTATGGCGGGAGTACACAGATACGCAGTATTTT

size: NA
D: NA
J: TRBJ2-2
V: TRBV9
CDR3: CASSGTNTGELFF
DNA: TGTGCCAGCAGCGGAACGAACACCGGGGAGCTGTTTTTT

size: NA
D: NA
J: TRBJ2-2
V: TRBV7-9
CDR3: CASSLDSTGELFF
DNA: TGTGCCAGCAGCTTAGACAGCACCGGGGAGCTGTTTTTT

size: NA
D: NA
J: TRBJ2-7
V: TRBV27
CDR3: CASSFSSDYEQYF
DNA: TGTGCCAGCAGTTTTTCCAGCGATTACGAGCAGTACTTC

size: NA
D: TRBD1
J: TRBJ2-1
V: TRBV11-2
CDR3: CASSLYGIQGDREAEQFF
DNA: TGTGCCAGCAGCTTATACGGTATCCAGGGGGATCGCGAGGCTGAGCAGTTCTTC

size: NA
D: TRBD1
J: TRBJ1-1
V: TRBV5-5
CDR3: CASSYTGGDREAFF
DNA: TGTGCCAGCAGCTACACAGGGGGAGATCGTGAAGCTTTCTTT

size: NA
D: TRBD1
J: TRBJ1-5
V: TRBV19
CDR3: CASSHGTGLPQHF
DNA: TGTGCCAGTAGCCACGGGACAGGGCTGCCCCAGCATTTT

size: NA
D: NA
J: TRBJ1-2
V: TRBV28
CDR3: CASSSVPTPGVAAFWVF
DNA: TGTGCCAGCAGCTCAGTACCAACCCCCGGCGTTGCTGCCTTTTGGGTTTTC

size: NA
D: NA
J: TRBJ2-7
V: TRBV6-5
CDR3: CASTRGGGSSYEQYF
DNA: TGTGCCAGCACCCGAGGAGGGGGGAGCTCCTACGAGCAGTACTTC

size: once
D: TRBD2
J: TRBJ2-1
V: TRBV7-2
CDR3: CASSLFFSGSSYNEQFF
DNA: TGTGCCAGCAGCTTATTCTTTAGCGGGAGCTCCTACAATGAGCAGTTCTTC

size: NA
D: NA
J: TRBJ2-2
V: TRBV27
CDR3: CASSRDGALGTGELFF
DNA: TGTGCCAGCAGTCGGGACGGGGCGTTGGGGACCGGGGAGCTGTTTTTT

size: NA
D: NA
J: TRBJ1-2
V: TRBV13
CDR3: CASSLGQAHLRGYTF
DNA: TGTGCCAGCAGCTTAGGACAGGCCCACTTGCGGGGCTACACCTTC

size: NA
D: NA
J: TRBJ1-1
V: TRBV2
CDR3: CASTAGPVVGTEAFF
DNA: TGTGCCAGCACCGCCGGTCCGGTGGTGGGGACTGAAGCTTTCTTT

size: NA
D: TRBD1
J: TRBJ2-5
V: TRBV15
CDR3: CATRPQGAKETQYF
DNA: TGTGCCACCAGGCCGCAGGGGGCGAAGGAGACCCAGTACTTC

size: NA
D: NA
J: TRBJ2-1
V: TRBV7-9
CDR3: CASSTYRGGYEQFF
DNA: TGTGCCAGCAGCACGTACAGGGGGGGCTATGAGCAGTTCTTC

size: NA
D: NA
J: TRBJ1-1
V: TRBV6-6
CDR3: CASNGGFGTEAFF
DNA: TGTGCCAGCAATGGGGGCTTCGGCACTGAAGCTTTCTTT

size: NA
D: NA
J: TRBJ2-2
V: TRBV12-5
CDR3: CASAPRAGSFPGELFF
DNA: TGTGCTAGTGCCCCCCGGGCAGGTAGTTTCCCCGGGGAGCTGTTTTTT

size: NA
D: NA
J: TRBJ2-5
V: TRBV5-1
CDR3: CASSSLGAGRETQYF
DNA: TGCGCCAGCAGCTCCTTGGGGGCGGGAAGGGAGACCCAGTACTTC

size: NA
D: TRBD2
J: TRBJ2-1
V: TRBV7-9
CDR3: CASSLGSSGSSYNEQFF
DNA: TGTGCCAGCAGCTTAGGGTCGAGCGGGAGCTCCTACAATGAGCAGTTCTTC

size: NA
D: NA
J: TRBJ2-1
V: TRBV7-8
CDR3: CASSFQRKNEQFF
DNA: TGTGCCAGCAGCTTTCAGCGCAAGAATGAGCAGTTCTTC

size: NA
D: NA
J: TRBJ2-4
V: TRBV6-1
CDR3: CASSVDRGTNIQYF
DNA: TGTGCCAGCAGTGTGGATAGGGGGACGAACATTCAGTACTTC

size: NA
D: NA
J: TRBJ2-7
V: TRBV6-5
CDR3: CASSYSGTKEQYF
DNA: TGTGCCAGCAGTTACTCCGGAACTAAAGAGCAGTACTTC

size: NA
D: TRBD2
J: TRBJ2-1
V: TRBV7-9
CDR3: CASSDSGRGGEAFF
DNA: TGTGCCAGCAGTGATAGCGGGAGAGGTGGAGAAGCGTTCTTC

size: few
D: TRBD1
J: TRBJ2-7
V: TRBV5-1
CDR3: CASSLGQGGEQYF
DNA: TGCGCCAGCAGCTTGGGACAGGGGGGAGAGCAGTACTTC

size: NA
D: NA
J: TRBJ1-5
V: TRBV28
CDR3: CASSLSPHQPQHF
DNA: TGTGCCAGCAGTTTATCACCACACCAGCCCCAGCATTTT

size: NA
D: TRBD2
J: TRBJ2-3
V: TRBV5-1
CDR3: CASSLPRLAGGTDTQYF
DNA: TGCGCCAGCAGCTTGCCCAGACTAGCGGGAGGTACAGATACGCAGTATTTT

size: NA
D: NA
J: TRBJ1-2
V: TRBV7-9
CDR3: CASSLLAGWDDNYGYTF
DNA: TGTGCCAGCAGCCTCTTGGCAGGGTGGGACGACAACTATGGCTACACCTTC